This T cell receptor (beta chain) was observed in a study of beta chain features in type 1 diabetes. Study outcomes and limitations: Among type 1 diabetes patients, VDJ junctions had fewer insertions and more deletions. Reads derived from cDNA could over-represent cells showing high TCR expression. In all four CD4+ subsets, TCRB CDR3 length was significantly, moderately reduced in type 1 diabetes. Patients and controls would be equally affected if PCR favored shorter templates.

Sequencing targeted expressed TCRB transcripts, as all isolated RNA had been reverse transcribed. Produced via immunoSEQ multiplex PCR; TCRdb's table is partial and in-frame only. Seen here are under 300,000 clones, 11% observed once, and the top ten hold more than 0.015%. This clone has just a few counts. Its antigen remains unidentified. Populations obtained by sorting all exceeded 95% purity. The V end lost 7 bases, the J end lost 7 bases, and 11 bases lay between the germline ends. This CDR3 comprises 12 residues. From germline, CDR1 is SNHLY and CDR2 FYNNEI. This chain links TRBV2 with TRBJ1-5; D not resolved. The specimen was naive CD4+ T cells from blood. This TCR derives from a man in his thirties or forties with type 1 diabetes. CDR3 nucleotides: TGTGCCAGCAATACCGCAGGACAGCCCCAGCATTTT. This encodes CASNTAGQPQHF.